A single T cell receptor (beta chain) is shown here with its context. Its recognized antigen is unknown. No clone much larger than this one lies a single base away; base qualities are absent. The sample originates from a study of blood T cell repertoires in COVID-19 (dated by TCRdb to 2018 to 2020). Study-level background: The collaborator samples originated in the United States, Italy and Spain and spanned the acute and convalescent phases of COVID-19. The prospective study material was composed of cDNA or gDNA derived from T cells, B-cell-depleted T cells, or PBMCs. The dataset comprised deeply sampled blood TCRbeta repertoires from subjects exposed to, actively infected with, or recovered from COVID-19. The repertoires were released in a freely available public database intended as a resource for research on the immune response to SARS-CoV-2. Samples came from the ongoing ImmuneRACE study (first 160 participants) plus 1,254 subjects from 6 global collaborators. Nearly every sample came with metadata listing a de-identified subject ID, COVID-19 status, age in years and sex. Where HLA class I and class II types were available, the types were taken from metadata supplied by the sample provider, not from assay-based typing. Points the paper makes about the study in general: The amount of clinical and demographic metadata varied by source and participant and was provided uncurated.

The CDR1 and CDR2 encoded by the germline V gene (reference sequence) are SGHKS and YYEKEE. Reading from cysteine to phenylalanine, the CDR3 counts 14 amino acids. Only CDR3 DNA is held: 42 bases, read in frame from base 1. The V end gives up 4 bases and the J end 7 bases, leaving 6 bases in the junction not matched to a gene. Collaborating institutions collected whole blood in K2EDTA tubes following their own protocols. For TCRbeta analysis, collaborators shipped samples in one of three forms: frozen whole blood, isolated PBMCs, or DNA extracted from either of those sample types. TCRbeta CDR3 regions were amplified from genomic DNA using the immunoSEQ Assay, a bias-controlled multiplex PCR. Per the source publication's procedure: Within the assay, amplification of reference gene primers was used to estimate how many nucleated cells each sample contained. To quantify the absolute abundance of each unique TCRbeta CDR3 rearrangement, sequence reads were collapsed and filtered. For each sample, productive Simpson clonality was calculated by taking the square root of Simpson's diversity index across productive rearrangements. TCRdb took over this immuneACCESS table, retaining in-frame rearrangements with V and J assigned. Such tables are incomplete; in checked studies, under half of the missing clones stem from an unresolved V gene, and the remainder is unexplained. V, J and clone size derive from that table, while D and trimming were established from the DNA sequence. In all, the sample holds some 93,000 clones, and 86% of those were seen once. The ten most abundant clones make up approximately 19% of the sample.

The material sequenced was peripheral blood. The clonotype originates from an elderly woman with acute or convalescent COVID-19. The receptor chain draws on TRBV5-5 and TRBJ2-2, with 8 bases matching TRBD1. The DNA reads TGTGCCAGCAGCCTAGGACAGGGTCACGGGGAGCTGTTTTTT. This is translated as CASSLGQGHGELFF.